Below, 2 T cell receptor beta chains from the same sample are listed, as sequenced in a study of immune evolution from preneoplasia to lung adenocarcinoma. This table comes from immunoSEQ multiplex PCR, and its TCRdb copy is limited to in-frame clones, with some not included. The sample consists of roughly 3,700 clones, approximately 85% of them appearing once. Sequences were obtained from FFPE invasive lung adenocarcinoma tissue. These TCRs come from a person in their fifties or sixties with lung adenocarcinoma.

The V call is TRBV30, the J call TRBJ2-1; 8 positions match TRBD2. Germline CDR1 is GTSNPN and CDR2 is SVGIG (reference sequence). V dropped 7 bases and J dropped 6; count of bases not matched to a gene: 8. The CDR3 totals 13 residues. The chain's CDR3 is CAFQAGDGNEQFF. The CDR3 region has the DNA TGTGCCTTCCAAGCGGGAGATGGCAATGAGCAGTTCTTC.

The genes are TRBV18 and TRBJ1-1; TRBD1 agrees at 7 bases. The CDR3 has 15 amino acids. Per the germline V gene, CDR1 is KGHSH and CDR2 is LQKENI. V shed 0 bases, J shed 6 bases, and the junction held 7 bases outside the gene matches. CDR3 sequence reads: CASSPPNRGEAEAFF. The DNA of the CDR3 is TGTGCCAGCTCACCACCAAACAGGGGAGAGGCTGAAGCTTTCTTT.